One sample yielded the 27 T cell receptor beta chains listed below, sequenced in a study of blood T cell repertoires in COVID-19. Clones were read by immunoSEQ multiplex PCR, and TCRdb kept only the in-frame ones, dropping some. This sample yields about 57,000 clones, of which 82% are seen a single time; 8.2% belongs to the top ten. What was sequenced was peripheral blood. The source of these receptors is a woman of 80 years or more with acute or convalescent COVID-19.

The chain employs TRBV3-1 (or the pseudogene TRBV3-2) and TRBJ1-1, with 7 bases fitting TRBD1. V lost 1 base, J lost 0 bases, and 5 bases stayed unmatched. This CDR3 has 16 amino acids. Germline V gene lookup returns CDR1 LGHDT and CDR2 YNNKEL (reference sequence). This chain's CDR3 is CASSQGQGKMNTEAFF. DNA of the CDR3: TGTGCCAGCAGCCAAGGACAGGGTAAAATGAACACTGAAGCTTTCTTT.

The chain employs TRBV7-9 and TRBJ2-2, with TRBD1 matching over 8 bases. The CDR3 loop spans 15 amino acids. V trimming: 3 bases; J trimming: 2 bases; junction bases outside the gene matches: 2. Germline CDR1 SEHNR, CDR2 FQNEAQ (reference sequence). The CDR3 sequence is CASSFQGANTGELFF. The DNA for the CDR3 is TGTGCCAGCAGCTTCCAGGGGGCCAACACCGGGGAGCTGTTTTTT.

The chain's CDR3 is CASSPLLGPDTQYF. As DNA, the CDR3 is TGTGCCAGCAGTCCCTTATTGGGGCCAGATACGCAGTATTTT. This sequence joins TRBV27 and TRBJ2-3, with D possibly TRBD1 on 5 matching bases. Trimming removed 5 bases at V and 4 bases at J, with 13 bases between. Germline loops: CDR1 MNHEY, CDR2 SMNVEV (reference sequence). The CDR3 is 14 amino acids.

This chain joins TRBV6-1 and TRBJ1-2; the match to TRBD1 covers 7 bases. The CDR3 runs to 14 residues. Germline values: CDR1 MNHNS, CDR2 SASEGT. The J segment lost 6 bases and the V segment lost 2 bases, leaving 6 bases of the junction unmatched. CDR3 coding DNA: TGTGCCAGCAGTGAACTGACAGGGAACAATGGCTACACCTTC. As protein: CASSELTGNNGYTF.

This clone was counted only a few times. This chain joins TRBV4-1 and TRBJ2-3, with D maybe TRBD2 (5 bases). The CDR3 sequence is 15 residues long. Trimming removed 3 bases at V and 3 bases at J, with 13 bases between. Germline CDR1 MGHRA, CDR2 YSYEKL. The CDR3 is CASSQEASRTDTQYF. CDR3 DNA sequence: TGCGCCAGCAGCCAGGAGGCGAGCCGGACAGATACGCAGTATTTT.

The chain combines TRBV9 with TRBJ1-3; 7 bases align to TRBD1. V lost 3 bases to trimming and J lost 2 bases; unmatched junction nucleotides: 8. Germline V gene sequence: CDR1 SGDLS, CDR2 YYNGEE. This CDR3 is built from 16 residues. The CDR3 here is CASSAQQGSTGNTIYF. Written as DNA, the CDR3 is TGTGCCAGCAGCGCCCAACAGGGGTCTACTGGAAACACCATATATTTT. Full variable domain (rest looked up from reference TRBV9 and TRBJ1-3): DSGVTQTPKHLITATGQRVTLRCSPRSGDLSVYWYQQSLDQGLQFLIQYYNGEERAKGNILERFSAQQFPDLHSELNLSSLELGDSALYFCASSAQQGSTGNTIYFGEGSWLTVV.

This chain links TRBV4-1 with TRBJ1-2, with 8 positions matching TRBD1. The germline CDR1 and CDR2 sequences are MGHRA and YSYEKL. The CDR3 is made up of 15 amino acids. The junction had 9 bases not matched to a gene; V was cut back by 4 bases and J by 5 bases. CDR3 nucleotide sequence: TGCGCCAGCAGCCCCACAGGGGGTACAACTTATGGCTACACCTTC. Amino acids: CASSPTGGTTYGYTF.

This chain uses TRBV5-6 with TRBJ2-4; D remains ambiguous. Per the germline V gene, CDR1 is SGHDT and CDR2 is YYEEEE. Trimming took off 0 bases at V and 0 bases at J, with 13 bases between the two ends. The CDR3 runs 17 residues. The CDR3 region is CASSLGELRLAKNIQYF. CDR3 sequence (DNA): TGTGCCAGCAGCTTGGGTGAGCTTAGACTAGCCAAAAACATTCAGTACTTC.

The V and J genes are TRBV6-1 and TRBJ2-7, with 8 bases fitting TRBD1. V shed 0 bases, J shed 3 bases, and the junction held 7 bases outside the gene matches. The V gene's germline CDR1 is MNHNS and CDR2 SASEGT. This CDR3 comprises 16 residues. The CDR3 DNA reads TGTGCCAGCAGTGAAGCGCTTCTAGGACAGGGCTACGAGCAGTACTTC. It codes for CASSEALLGQGYEQYF.

The chain has TRBV7-8 and TRBJ2-5, with TRBD2 as a possible D gene (5 bases). This CDR3 region has 14 residues. The germline V gene encodes CDR1 SGHVS and CDR2 FQNEAQ. V dropped 5 bases and J dropped 1 base, with 11 bases sitting between them. The CDR3 DNA reads TGTGCCAGCAGCCCCGGACTGATCCAAGAGACCCAGTACTTC. Residues: CASSPGLIQETQYF.

This clone was detected a few times. The rearrangement links TRBV4-1 to TRBJ2-1; 8 bases match TRBD2. In germline, CDR1 is MGHRA, CDR2 YSYEKL. The CDR3 covers 18 residues. V was pared by 0 bases and J by 0 bases, with 7 bases of the junction left unmatched. CDR3 region: CASSQEGSGTSSYNEQFF. The CDR3 nucleotides read TGCGCCAGCAGCCAAGAAGGAAGCGGGACTAGCTCCTACAATGAGCAGTTCTTC.

CDR3 in amino acids: CASKSRANYGYTF. The CDR3 DNA is TGTGCCAGTAAGAGCCGAGCTAACTATGGCTACACCTTC. This chain uses TRBV19 with TRBJ1-2, with D uncertain. Trimming pared 7 bases from V and 0 bases from J, leaving 9 bases between. The V gene's germline CDR1 is LNHDA and CDR2 SQIVND (reference sequence). The CDR3 totals 13 residues.

This chain uses TRBV5-4 with TRBJ1-6; 7 nucleotides match TRBD1. CDR3 size: 15 residues. Looked up from germline, CDR1 is SGHNT and CDR2 is YYREEE (reference sequence). The J segment lost 6 bases and the V segment lost 1 base, leaving 4 bases of the junction unmatched. CDR3 nucleotide sequence: TGTGCCAGCAGCTTGTACCAGGGGGGTAATTCACCCCTCCACTTT. Translated, it gives CASSLYQGGNSPLHF.

This chain connects TRBV12-3 or TRBV12-4 to TRBJ1-3; D ambiguous. The germline V and J ends were trimmed by 3 bases and 10 bases, with 7 bases remaining between them. The CDR3 extends over 11 amino acids. The CDR3 DNA follows: TGTGCCAGCAGTTTGGGGAGGACCATATATTTT. This gives the protein CASSLGRTIYF.

V usage is TRBV5-6 and J usage is TRBJ1-2; 10 bases line up with TRBD1. The CDR3 runs to 13 residues. CDR1 and CDR2 (germline): SGHDT, YYEEEE. Losses at the gene ends were 6 bases for V and 5 bases for J; bases not matched to a gene: 4. The CDR3 sequence is CASTDRGRYGYTF. In DNA, the CDR3 is TGTGCCAGCACCGACAGGGGGCGATATGGCTACACCTTC.

This clone was seen a few times. The CDR3 is CASSPGTGGYQETQYF. The DNA of the CDR3 is TGCGCCAGCAGCCCCGGGACAGGGGGATACCAAGAGACCCAGTACTTC. This chain connects TRBV5-1 to TRBJ2-5, with 11 bases matching TRBD1. Unmatched junction bases numbered 5, after V lost 4 bases and J lost 0 bases. The CDR3 is 16 amino acids. Germline loops: CDR1 SGHRS, CDR2 YFSETQ.

In this sample, this clone turned up a few times. The V and J genes are TRBV12-3 or TRBV12-4 and TRBJ1-5, with a tentative D call TRBD1 (6 bases). Trimming left V 7 bases short and J 3 bases short, with 10 bases between. This CDR3 comprises 13 residues. The CDR3 here is CASKNRANQPQHF. CDR3 DNA sequence: TGTGCCAGCAAGAACAGGGCCAATCAGCCCCAGCATTTT.

This clone was counted a single time. The chain combines TRBV20-1 with TRBJ2-1; D remains ambiguous. V was clipped by 3 bases and J by 5 bases, with 14 bases between them. The CDR3 loop spans 14 amino acids. Germline loops: CDR1 DFQATT, CDR2 SNEGSKA (reference sequence). The DNA for the CDR3 is TGCAGTGCTAGTCTCGCGAAAGGAGACAATGAGCAGTTCTTC. This encodes CSASLAKGDNEQFF.

V is TRBV5-1 and J is TRBJ1-1, with 10 bases aligning to TRBD1. The V gene's germline CDR1 is SGHRS and CDR2 YFSETQ. Trimming removed 1 base from V and 3 bases from J; junction bases left unmatched: 6. The CDR3 consists of 16 residues. The CDR3 is CASSLRTGGGYTEAFF. CDR3 coding DNA: TGCGCCAGCAGCTTGAGGACAGGGGGAGGGTACACTGAAGCTTTCTTT. The whole variable domain, filled in from reference TRBV5-1 and TRBJ1-1, reads KAGVTQTPRYLIKTRGQQVTLSCSPISGHRSVSWYQQTPGQGLQFLFEYFSETQRNKGNFPGRFSGRQFSNSRSEMNVSTLELGDSALYLCASSLRTGGGYTEAFFGQGTRLTVV.

This rearrangement joins TRBV15 to TRBJ1-4; a weak D match, TRBD1 (6 bases). Germline CDR1 LNHNV, CDR2 YYDKDF (reference sequence). The germline V and J ends were trimmed by 1 base and 8 bases, with 14 bases remaining between them. This CDR3 spans 15 amino acids. The CDR3 here is CATSRARQGSEKLFF. The CDR3 DNA reads TGTGCCACCAGCAGAGCAAGGCAGGGGAGCGAAAAACTGTTTTTT.

The CDR3 sequence: CSVRKTGVNTGELFF. The CDR3 DNA reads TGCAGCGTTAGGAAGACAGGGGTCAACACCGGGGAGCTGTTTTTT. The chain couples TRBV29-1 to TRBJ2-2, with 8 bases matching TRBD1. Germline trimming cut 5 bases from V and 2 bases from J; bases unmatched to any gene: 7. CDR1 and CDR2 (germline): SQVTM, ANQGSEA. This CDR3 has 15 residues.

The table lists this clone with a few counts. This chain connects TRBV2 to TRBJ2-2, with D possibly TRBD2 on 6 matching bases. CDR3 length: 17 residues. Germline CDR1 is SNHLY and CDR2 is FYNNEI. V lost 2 bases, J lost 0 bases, and 13 bases lay in between. CDR3 residues: CASSEILWGANTGELFF. The CDR3 bases are TGTGCCAGCAGTGAAATTTTGTGGGGGGCGAACACCGGGGAGCTGTTTTTT.

The J gene is TRBJ1-1, the V gene TRBV30; TRBD1 matches 7 bases. Germline V gene lookup returns CDR1 GTSNPN and CDR2 SVGIG (reference sequence). V was clipped by 7 bases and J by 1 base; unmatched bases: 3. The CDR3 contains 12 residues. CDR3 sequence (DNA): TGTGCCTATAGACAGGGGAACACTGAAGCTTTCTTT. It codes for CAYRQGNTEAFF.

In its sample, this clone was seen once. The chain is built from TRBV3-1 (or the pseudogene TRBV3-2) and TRBJ1-4; no clear D. The germline gives CDR1 LGHDT, CDR2 YNNKEL (reference sequence). Deletions cut 4 bases from V and 3 bases from J, with 12 bases between. CDR3 length: 15 amino acids. The CDR3 here is CASSRGRSPNEKLFF. CDR3 coding DNA: TGTGCCAGCAGCCGTGGCAGGTCCCCTAATGAAAAACTGTTTTTT.

The table lists this clone with a count of one. The chain has TRBV19 and TRBJ1-5; D gene uncertain. Deletions cut 2 bases from V and 0 bases from J, with 5 bases between. Germline V gene data show CDR1 as LNHDA and CDR2 as SQIVND (reference sequence). CDR3 length equals 14 residues. For the CDR3, the DNA is TGTGCCAGTAGTATACAAAATAGCAATCAGCCCCAGCATTTT. Its protein product is CASSIQNSNQPQHF.

This clone was observed once. The CDR3 coding sequence is TGTGCCAGCAGGGACTTAAACATTCAGTACTTC. Its translation: CASRDLNIQYF. This rearrangement joins TRBV28 to TRBJ2-4, with D tentatively TRBD2 (5 bases). Trimming removed 6 bases at V and 6 bases at J, with 6 bases between. The CDR3 contains 11 residues. The germline V gene encodes CDR1 MDHEN and CDR2 SYDVKM.

This chain joins TRBV28 and TRBJ1-6; D not certain. This CDR3 spans 12 amino acids. Trimming shortened V by 0 bases and J by 18 bases, and 12 bases separated the two germline ends. Germline CDR1 reads MDHEN; CDR2 reads SYDVKM. The CDR3 loop reads CASSLWRAPTHF. In DNA form, the CDR3 reads TGTGCCAGCAGTTTATGGAGGGCCCCAACCCACTTT. Full variable domain (missing parts from reference TRBV28 and TRBJ1-6): DVKVTQSSRYLVKRTGEKVFLECVQDMDHENMFWYRQDPGLGLRLIYFSYDVKMKEKGDIPEGYSVSREKKERFSLILESASTNQTSMYLCASSLWRAPTHFGNGTRLTVT.